Each of the 4 T cell receptor beta chains below was sequenced from the same sample in a study of identical twins. TCRdb independently ran MiXCR on the 5' RACE reads; one entry per CDR3 protein. This sample has some 460,000 distinct CDR3 sequences, with 13% to 15% found just once. The sample was also linked to a second study, of yellow fever vaccine responses in identical twins.

Material: CD4+ T cells sorted from blood. These receptors all come from a woman aged 18-35 years in good health.

This clonotype has a handful of counts. The CDR3 here is CASSRDRTQYF. CDR3 in DNA: TGTGCCAGCAGCCGGGACAGAACCCAGTACTTC. J is TRBJ2-5 and V is TRBV14; 7 positions match TRBD1. After removal of 4 bases from V and 8 bases from J, the junction contained 1 base not matched to a gene. The CDR3 spans 11 residues. Germline lookup yields CDR1 SGHDN and CDR2 FVKESK. Complete variable domain (other parts from reference TRBV14 and TRBJ2-5): EAGVTQFPSHSVIEKGQTVTLRCDPISGHDNLYWYRRVMGKEIKFLLHFVKESKQDESGMPNNRFLAERTGGTYSTLKVQPAELEDSGVYFCASSRDRTQYFGPGTRLLVL.

This clonotype appeared a few times. The rearrangement uses TRBV7-2 and TRBJ2-1; D might be TRBD1 (5 bases). Germline assignment: CDR1 SGHTA and CDR2 FQGNSA. Trimming took 6 bases from V and 9 from J, leaving 15 bases between them. The CDR3 sequence is 13 residues long. As DNA, the CDR3 is TGTGCCAGCAGGGGGCGCCTTTCCGGTGAGCAGTTCTTC. Translating gives CASRGRLSGEQFF.

The table lists this clonotype with a few counts. The chain is built from TRBV20-1 and TRBJ2-1, with D unresolved. Germline V gene lookup returns CDR1 DFQATT and CDR2 SNEGSKA (reference sequence). Deletions cut 2 bases from V and 3 bases from J, with 8 bases between. The length of the CDR3 is 13 residues. DNA for the CDR3: TGCAGTGCTAGACCGGATATCTACAATGAGCAGTTCTTC. Translated, it gives CSARPDIYNEQFF.

This clonotype has a handful of counts. This chain uses TRBV27 with TRBJ2-7; no clear D. The CDR3 is made up of 13 amino acids. CDR1 is MNHEY, CDR2 SMNVEV, per germline (reference sequence). V was shortened by 8 bases and J by 3 bases, with 14 bases between the two germline ends. The CDR3: CASAQYWGYEQYF. Written as DNA, the CDR3 is TGTGCCAGCGCCCAGTACTGGGGCTACGAGCAGTACTTC.